This T cell receptor beta chain originates from a study of shared clonotypes between healthy human individuals. Germline CDR1 reads KGHSH; CDR2 reads LQKENI. CDR3 length: 16 residues. V was shortened by 0 bases and J by 6 bases, with 15 bases between the two germline ends. Naive CD8 cells lacked CD45RO, underwent positive selection for CCR7 and left out terminally differentiated effector memory CD45RA+ cells. Donors had no recently reported acute infections or vaccinations and were HIV-negative. The test was conducted at deep level. Replicate PCRs for sorted subsets used roughly 200 ng DNA; this equaled tens of thousands of T cell genomes. Using immunoSEQ multiplex PCR, the repertoire was profiled, and TCRdb retains in-frame clones only, with some absent. Here the sample spans almost 700,000 clones, around 90% being singletons. The study, taken as a whole, reports: Sharing across a few donors was seen in 4.5% to 5.5% of naive CD4 clonotypes.

Of note for this clone: Its matching antigen is unknown.

The source of this sequence is a man aged 30-40 years in good health. The sequenced material came from naive CD8+ T cells sorted from blood. This chain connects TRBV18 to TRBJ2-1, with a tentative D call TRBD2 (5 bases). CDR3 protein: CASSPPGLAISNEQFF. CDR3 nucleotide sequence: TGTGCCAGCTCACCACCGGGCCTAGCCATCTCCAATGAGCAGTTCTTC. Full variable domain (outside the CDR3, taken from reference TRBV18 and TRBJ2-1): NAGVMQNPRHLVRRRGQEARLRCSPMKGHSHVYWYRQLPEEGLKFMVYLQKENIIDESGMPKERFSAEFPKEGPSILRIQQVVRGDSAAYFCASSPPGLAISNEQFFGPGTRLTVL.